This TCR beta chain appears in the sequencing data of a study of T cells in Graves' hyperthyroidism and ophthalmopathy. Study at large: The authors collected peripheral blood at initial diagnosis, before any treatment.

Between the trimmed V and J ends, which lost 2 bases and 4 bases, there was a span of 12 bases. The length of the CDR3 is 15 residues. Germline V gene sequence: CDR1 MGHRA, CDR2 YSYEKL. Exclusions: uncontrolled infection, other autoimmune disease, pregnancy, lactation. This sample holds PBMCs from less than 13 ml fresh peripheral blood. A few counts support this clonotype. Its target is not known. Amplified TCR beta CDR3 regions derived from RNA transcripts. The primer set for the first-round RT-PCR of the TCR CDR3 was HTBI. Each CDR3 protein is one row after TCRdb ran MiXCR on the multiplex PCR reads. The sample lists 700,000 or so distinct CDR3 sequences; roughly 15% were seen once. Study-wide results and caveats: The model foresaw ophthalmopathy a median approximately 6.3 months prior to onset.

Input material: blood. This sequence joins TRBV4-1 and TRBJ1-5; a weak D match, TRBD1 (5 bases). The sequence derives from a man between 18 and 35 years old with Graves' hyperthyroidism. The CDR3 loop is CASSQLGLANQPQHF. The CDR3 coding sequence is TGCGCCAGCAGCCAACTGGGACTTGCTAATCAGCCCCAGCATTTT.